The sequence of this TCR beta chain was determined in a study of CD8+ T cells in alopecia areata. This clone was observed a single time. The authors extracted RNA and reverse transcribed it into cDNA as the sequencing template. Assay used: immunoSEQ multiplex PCR; TCRdb lists only in-frame clones, some missing. The data contain about 140,000 clones, 40% to 65% of them singletons. V gave up 5 bases and J gave up 3 bases; unmatched junction bases: 13. This CDR3 spans 16 amino acids. This TCR derives from a human donor with alopecia areata. The sample consisted of CD4+ T cells sorted from blood, taken at week 0. This chain connects TRBV23-1 to TRBJ2-7, with 7 bases identical to TRBD2. TRBV23-1 belongs to the ORF category, with a function that is uncertain. CDR3 nucleotide sequence: TGCGCCAGCAGTGGCCGAGTGGGAGCTAGCGGCTACGAGCAGTACTTC. Amino acid sequence: CASSGRVGASGYEQYF.